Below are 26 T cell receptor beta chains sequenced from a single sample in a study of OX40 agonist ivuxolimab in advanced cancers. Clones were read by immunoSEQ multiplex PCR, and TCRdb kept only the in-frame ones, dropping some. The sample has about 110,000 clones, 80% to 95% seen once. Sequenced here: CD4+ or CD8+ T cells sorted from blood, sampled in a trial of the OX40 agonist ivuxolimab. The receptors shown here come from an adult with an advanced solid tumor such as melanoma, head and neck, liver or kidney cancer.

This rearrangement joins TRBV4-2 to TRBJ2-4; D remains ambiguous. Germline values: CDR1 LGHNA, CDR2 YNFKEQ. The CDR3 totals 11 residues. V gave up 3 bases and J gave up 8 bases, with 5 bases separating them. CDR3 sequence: CASSHADIQYF. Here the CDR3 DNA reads TGTGCCAGCAGCCATGCCGACATTCAGTACTTC.

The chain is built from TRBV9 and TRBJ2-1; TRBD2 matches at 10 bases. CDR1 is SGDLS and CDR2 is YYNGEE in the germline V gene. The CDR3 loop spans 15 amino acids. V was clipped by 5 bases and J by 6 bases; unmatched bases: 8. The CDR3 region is CASSAAGGPVNEQFF. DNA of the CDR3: TGTGCCAGCAGTGCAGCGGGAGGGCCGGTCAATGAGCAGTTCTTC.

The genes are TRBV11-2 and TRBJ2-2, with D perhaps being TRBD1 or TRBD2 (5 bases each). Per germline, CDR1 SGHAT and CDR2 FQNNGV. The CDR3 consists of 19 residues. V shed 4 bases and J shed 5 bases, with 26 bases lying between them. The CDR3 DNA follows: TGTGCCAGCAGCTCCTTGGGTGGGAGCCGGGAAGGGGATACCGGGGAGCTGTTTTTT. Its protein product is CASSSLGGSREGDTGELFF.

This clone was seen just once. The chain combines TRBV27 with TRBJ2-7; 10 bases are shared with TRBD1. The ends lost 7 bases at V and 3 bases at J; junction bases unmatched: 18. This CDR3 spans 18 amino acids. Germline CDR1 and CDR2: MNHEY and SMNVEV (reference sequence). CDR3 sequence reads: CASISSRGQGRWSYEQYF. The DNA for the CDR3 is TGTGCCAGCATTTCGAGTCGGGGACAGGGGAGATGGAGCTACGAGCAGTACTTC.

In nucleotides, the CDR3 is TGTGCCAGCAGCTTATATGGGGACCCCTCCTACGAGCAGTACTTC. Encoded protein: CASSLYGDPSYEQYF. The genes are TRBV7-6 and TRBJ2-7; D tentatively reads TRBD1 or TRBD2 (5 bases each). The CDR3 has 15 amino acids. V shed 2 bases and J shed 0 bases, with 11 bases lying between them. Germline V gene lookup returns CDR1 SGHVS and CDR2 FNYEAQ.

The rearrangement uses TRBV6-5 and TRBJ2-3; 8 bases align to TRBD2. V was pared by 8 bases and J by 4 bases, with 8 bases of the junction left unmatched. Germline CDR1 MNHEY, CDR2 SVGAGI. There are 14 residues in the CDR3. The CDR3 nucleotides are TGTGCCAGCCAGCGGGGGCTCTCGGCAGATACGCAGTATTTT. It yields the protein CASQRGLSADTQYF.

The CDR3 coding sequence is TGTGCCAGCAGTGGAGCTGGGGAGTCCAATCAGCCCCAGCATTTT. As protein: CASSGAGESNQPQHF. The chain employs TRBV6-1 and TRBJ1-5; D ambiguous. V shed 4 bases and J shed 3 bases, with 13 bases lying between them. CDR3 length: 15 amino acids. Germline V gene sequence: CDR1 MNHNS, CDR2 SASEGT.

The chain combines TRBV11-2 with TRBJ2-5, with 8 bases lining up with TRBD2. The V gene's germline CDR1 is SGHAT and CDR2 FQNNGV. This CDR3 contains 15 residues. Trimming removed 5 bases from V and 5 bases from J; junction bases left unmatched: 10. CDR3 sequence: CASSPGLAGLETQYF. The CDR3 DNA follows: TGTGCCAGCAGCCCCGGCCTAGCGGGTTTGGAGACCCAGTACTTC.

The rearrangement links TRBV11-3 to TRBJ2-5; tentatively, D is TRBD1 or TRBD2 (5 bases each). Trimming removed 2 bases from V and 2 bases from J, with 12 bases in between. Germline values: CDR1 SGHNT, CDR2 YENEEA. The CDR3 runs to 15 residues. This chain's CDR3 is CASSLRGAPQETQYF. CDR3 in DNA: TGTGCCAGCAGCTTAAGGGGAGCGCCGCAAGAGACCCAGTACTTC.

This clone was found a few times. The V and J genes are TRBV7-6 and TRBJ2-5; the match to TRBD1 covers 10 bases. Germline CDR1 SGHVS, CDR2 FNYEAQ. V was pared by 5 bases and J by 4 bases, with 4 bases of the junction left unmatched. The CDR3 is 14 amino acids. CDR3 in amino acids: CASSLTGGGETQYF. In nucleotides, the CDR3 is TGTGCCAGCAGCCTGACAGGGGGCGGAGAGACCCAGTACTTC.

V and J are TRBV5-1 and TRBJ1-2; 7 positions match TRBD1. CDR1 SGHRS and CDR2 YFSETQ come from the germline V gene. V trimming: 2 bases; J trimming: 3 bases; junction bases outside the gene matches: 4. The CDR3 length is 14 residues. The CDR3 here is CASSFGDRDYGYTF. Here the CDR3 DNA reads TGCGCCAGCAGCTTCGGCGACAGGGACTATGGCTACACCTTC.

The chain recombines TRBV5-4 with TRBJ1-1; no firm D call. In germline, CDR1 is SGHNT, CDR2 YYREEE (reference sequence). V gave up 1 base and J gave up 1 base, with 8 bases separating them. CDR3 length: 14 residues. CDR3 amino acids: CASSLRIPNTEAFF. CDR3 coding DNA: TGTGCCAGCAGCTTGAGAATCCCGAACACTGAAGCTTTCTTT.

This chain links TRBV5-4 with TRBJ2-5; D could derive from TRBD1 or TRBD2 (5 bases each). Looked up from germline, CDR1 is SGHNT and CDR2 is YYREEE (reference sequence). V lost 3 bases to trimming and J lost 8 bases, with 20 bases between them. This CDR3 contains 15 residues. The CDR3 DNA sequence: TGTGCCAGCAGCTCCAACTCCCGGGACCCAGGTACCCAGTACTTC. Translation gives CASSSNSRDPGTQYF.

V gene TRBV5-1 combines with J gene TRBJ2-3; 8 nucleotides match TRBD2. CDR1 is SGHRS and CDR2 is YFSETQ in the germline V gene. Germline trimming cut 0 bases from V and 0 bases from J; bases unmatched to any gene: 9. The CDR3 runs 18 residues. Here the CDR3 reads CASSLDGTSISSTDTQYF. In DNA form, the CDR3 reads TGCGCCAGCAGCTTGGACGGGACTAGTATCTCGAGCACAGATACGCAGTATTTT.

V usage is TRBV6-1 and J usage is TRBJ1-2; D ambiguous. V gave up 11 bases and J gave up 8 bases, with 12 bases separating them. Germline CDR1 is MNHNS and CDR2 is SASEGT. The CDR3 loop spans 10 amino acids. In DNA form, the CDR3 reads TGTGCCGCCAGCATCACGGGCTACACCTTC. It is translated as CAASITGYTF.

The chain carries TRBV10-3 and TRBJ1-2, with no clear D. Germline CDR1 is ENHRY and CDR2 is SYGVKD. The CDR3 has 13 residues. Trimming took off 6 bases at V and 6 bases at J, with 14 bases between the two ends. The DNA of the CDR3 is TGTGCCATCAGCAAGGACGAAGCTCATGGCTACACCTTC. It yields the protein CAISKDEAHGYTF.

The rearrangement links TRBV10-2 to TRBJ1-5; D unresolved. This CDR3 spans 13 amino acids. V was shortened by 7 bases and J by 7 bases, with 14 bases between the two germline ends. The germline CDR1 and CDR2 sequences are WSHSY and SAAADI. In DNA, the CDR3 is TGCGCCAGCATCCTGACCCTGGGCCAGCCCCAGCATTTT. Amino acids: CASILTLGQPQHF.

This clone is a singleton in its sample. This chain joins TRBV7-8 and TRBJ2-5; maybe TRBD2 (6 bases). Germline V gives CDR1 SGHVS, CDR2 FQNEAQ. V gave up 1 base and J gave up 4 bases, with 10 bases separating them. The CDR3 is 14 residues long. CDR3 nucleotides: TGTGCCAGCAGCTTAGAGGCGGGGTTAGAGACCCAGTACTTC. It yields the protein CASSLEAGLETQYF.

CDR3 residues: CASSPTSGRNEQYF. The CDR3 nucleotides read TGTGCCAGCAGCCCGACTAGCGGGAGAAACGAGCAGTACTTC. This chain joins TRBV5-5 and TRBJ2-7; TRBD2 agrees at 12 bases. Germline-derived CDR1 and CDR2 are SGHKS and YYEKEE (reference sequence). V was pared by 4 bases and J by 5 bases, with 4 bases of the junction left unmatched. The CDR3 covers 14 residues.

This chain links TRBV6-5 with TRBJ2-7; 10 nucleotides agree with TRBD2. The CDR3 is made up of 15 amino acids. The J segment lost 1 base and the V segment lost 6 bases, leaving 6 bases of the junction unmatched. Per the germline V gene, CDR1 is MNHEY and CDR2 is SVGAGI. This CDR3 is CASSLLAGVSYEQYF. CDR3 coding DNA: TGTGCCAGCAGCCTCCTAGCGGGGGTGTCCTACGAGCAGTACTTC.

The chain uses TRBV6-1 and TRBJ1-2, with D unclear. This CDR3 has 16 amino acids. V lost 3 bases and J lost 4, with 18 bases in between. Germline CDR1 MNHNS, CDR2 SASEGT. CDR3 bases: TGTGCCAGCAGTGAGGAGGGCCTACCCCCTCTCTATGGCTACACCTTC. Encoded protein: CASSEEGLPPLYGYTF.

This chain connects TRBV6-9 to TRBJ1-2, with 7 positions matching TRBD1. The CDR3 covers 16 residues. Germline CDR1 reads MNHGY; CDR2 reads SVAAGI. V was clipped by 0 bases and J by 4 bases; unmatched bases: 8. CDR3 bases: TGTGCCAGCAGTTATTCCCCTCGACAGGGAAGCTATGGCTACACCTTC. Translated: CASSYSPRQGSYGYTF.

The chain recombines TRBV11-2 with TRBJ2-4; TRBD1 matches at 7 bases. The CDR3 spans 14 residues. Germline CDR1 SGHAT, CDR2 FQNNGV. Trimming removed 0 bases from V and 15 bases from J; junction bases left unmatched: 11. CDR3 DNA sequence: TGTGCCAGCAGCTTAGATCCAGAGACAGGGCTTTGGTACTTC. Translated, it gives CASSLDPETGLWYF.

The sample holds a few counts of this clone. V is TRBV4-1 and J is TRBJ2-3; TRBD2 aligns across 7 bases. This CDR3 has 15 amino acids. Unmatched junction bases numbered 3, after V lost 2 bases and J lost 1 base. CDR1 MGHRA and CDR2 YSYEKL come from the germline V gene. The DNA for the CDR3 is TGCGCCAGCAGCCAAAAGGCGGGAGGCACAGATACGCAGTATTTT. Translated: CASSQKAGGTDTQYF.

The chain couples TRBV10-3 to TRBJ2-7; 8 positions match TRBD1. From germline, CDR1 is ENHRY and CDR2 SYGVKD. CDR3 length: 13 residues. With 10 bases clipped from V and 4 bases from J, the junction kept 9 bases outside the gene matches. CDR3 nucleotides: TGTGCCACAACGGACAGGGCAAATTACGAGCAGTACTTC. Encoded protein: CATTDRANYEQYF.

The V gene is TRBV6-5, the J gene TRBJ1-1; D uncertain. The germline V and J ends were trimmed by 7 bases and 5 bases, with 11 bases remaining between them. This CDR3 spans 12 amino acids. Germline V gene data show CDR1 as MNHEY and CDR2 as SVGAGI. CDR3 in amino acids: CASMRGGTEAFF. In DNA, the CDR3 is TGTGCCAGCATGCGGGGAGGGACTGAAGCTTTCTTT.